Reported below is one T cell receptor beta chain. The CDR3 is 13 amino acids. V was shortened by 6 bases and J by 6 bases, with 14 bases between the two germline ends. In the authors' workflow: How many nucleated cells were present was estimated from reference gene primer amplification. Clones were sequenced by immunoSEQ multiplex PCR, and TCRdb holds only the in-frame ones, with some missing. That table supplies the V and J calls and clone size; D and trimming were determined from the DNA. This table holds hundreds of thousands of clones, 85% to 90% found once. The data were taken from a study of blood T cell repertoires in COVID-19. In the study overall: Samples came from the United States, Italy and Spain, spanning acute and convalescent COVID-19. The cDNA or gDNA used as material had been derived from T cells, B-cell-depleted T cells, or PBMCs.

Sequencing used peripheral blood. This receptor was taken from a man over 45 with acute or convalescent COVID-19. This chain joins TRBV12-3 or TRBV12-4 and TRBJ1-2; weak D call: TRBD1 (5 bases). CDR3 amino acids: CASRTTVNDGYTF. The CDR3 coding sequence is TGTGCCAGCAGGACGACAGTCAATGATGGCTACACCTTC.